Shown below are 30 T cell receptor beta chains from a single sample sequenced in a study of control samples from healthy donors and cancer patients. Method: immunoSEQ multiplex PCR; TCRdb's copy keeps in-frame clones and lacks some. The table has some 89,000 clones, around nine tenths seen once. Source material: blood. Receptors originate from a man between 25 and 39 years old in good health.

The rearrangement links TRBV9 to TRBJ2-4; TRBD2 matches at 16 bases. CDR3 length: 19 residues. With V trimmed by 4 bases and J by 0 bases, 7 bases remained unmatched. The germline V gene encodes CDR1 SGDLS and CDR2 YYNGEE. The CDR3 loop is CASSPSGLAGGIAKNIQYF. The CDR3 coding sequence is TGTGCCAGCAGCCCCTCGGGACTAGCGGGGGGGATAGCCAAAAACATTCAGTACTTC. Together with reference TRBV9 and TRBJ2-4, the CDR3 gives the full variable domain: DSGVTQTPKHLITATGQRVTLRCSPRSGDLSVYWYQQSLDQGLQFLIQYYNGEERAKGNILERFSAQQFPDLHSELNLSSLELGDSALYFCASSPSGLAGGIAKNIQYFGAGTRLSVL.

The chain recombines TRBV5-4 with TRBJ1-1, with D unresolved. V was trimmed by 4 bases and J by 1 base, leaving 5 bases between them. Germline lookup yields CDR1 SGHNT and CDR2 YYREEE (reference sequence). The CDR3 is 12 amino acids. CDR3 sequence (DNA): TGTGCCAGCAGCCGTCAGAACACTGAAGCTTTCTTT. Amino acid sequence: CASSRQNTEAFF. Based on the CDR3 plus reference TRBV5-4 and TRBJ1-1, the full variable domain is ETGVTQSPTHLIKTRGQQVTLRCSSQSGHNTVSWYQQALGQGPQFIFQYYREEENGRGNFPPRFSGLQFPNYSSELNVNALELDDSALYLCASSRQNTEAFFGQGTRLTVV.

The V call is TRBV11-2, the J call TRBJ1-6; unclear D gene. Germline CDR1 reads SGHAT; CDR2 reads FQNNGV. The germline V and J ends were trimmed by 3 bases and 0 bases, with 3 bases remaining between them. The CDR3 loop spans 14 amino acids. The CDR3 nucleotides are TGTGCCAGCAGCTTCGACTCCTATAATTCACCCCTCCACTTT. This translates into CASSFDSYNSPLHF.

This clone was picked up one time. V usage is TRBV5-1 and J usage is TRBJ2-5; 10 bases line up with TRBD2. CDR1 is SGHRS and CDR2 is YFSETQ in the germline V gene. The CDR3 covers 16 residues. Trimming at V came to 4 bases and at J to 1 base, leaving 7 bases not matched to a gene. The CDR3 loop is CASSPRVAGGQETQYF. CDR3 nucleotides: TGCGCCAGCAGCCCTCGGGTAGCGGGGGGCCAAGAGACCCAGTACTTC.

This chain links TRBV5-4 with TRBJ2-1, with D perhaps TRBD2 (6 bases). Germline V gives CDR1 SGHNT, CDR2 YYREEE (reference sequence). The V gene lost 3 bases and the J gene lost 8 bases, with 15 bases spanning the gap. CDR3 length: 14 residues. DNA for the CDR3: TGTGCCAGCAGCTCCAGGGCCTCGGGGGATGAGCAGTTCTTC. Amino acid sequence: CASSSRASGDEQFF.

This chain joins TRBV29-1 and TRBJ1-3; D remains unclear. Per germline, CDR1 SQVTM and CDR2 ANQGSEA. Trimming stripped 4 bases from V and 0 bases from J, with 10 bases between. This CDR3 has 14 amino acids. CDR3 amino acids: CSVVKGPSGNTIYF. Here the CDR3 DNA reads TGCAGCGTTGTTAAGGGTCCCTCTGGAAACACCATATATTTT. Full variable domain (remainder filled in from reference TRBV29-1 and TRBJ1-3): SAVISQKPSRDICQRGTSLTIQCQVDSQVTMMFWYRQQPGQSLTLIATANQGSEATYESGFVIDKFPISRPNLTFSTLTVSNMSPEDSSIYLCSVVKGPSGNTIYFGEGSWLTVV.

The chain combines TRBV7-2 with TRBJ1-3; no firm D call. V was shortened by 1 base and J by 0 bases, with 10 bases between the two germline ends. This CDR3 has 16 amino acids. CDR1 is SGHTA, CDR2 FQGNSA, per germline. The CDR3 reads CASSLGYSNSGNTIYF. The CDR3 nucleotides are TGTGCCAGCAGCTTAGGTTACAGTAACTCTGGAAACACCATATATTTT.

The V and J genes are TRBV18 and TRBJ2-5; D remains unclear. Per germline, CDR1 KGHSH and CDR2 LQKENI. V was pared by 4 bases and J by 2 bases, with 8 bases between. The CDR3 is 13 residues long. Written as DNA, the CDR3 is TGTGCCAGCTCACAGGGTGAGCAAGAGACCCAGTACTTC. Translated: CASSQGEQETQYF.

The gene calls are TRBV9 and TRBJ2-7; D is uncertain. CDR1 and CDR2 (germline): SGDLS, YYNGEE. The CDR3 contains 14 residues. Trimming removed 0 bases at V and 1 base at J, with 8 bases between. CDR3 sequence: CASSVGQWSYEQYF. CDR3 coding DNA: TGTGCCAGCAGCGTAGGGCAGTGGTCCTACGAGCAGTACTTC.

The rearrangement uses TRBV7-2 and TRBJ2-3, with 9 bases that match TRBD2. CDR1 and CDR2 (germline): SGHTA, FQGNSA. Losses at the gene ends were 5 bases for V and 6 bases for J; bases not matched to a gene: 12. CDR3 length: 16 residues. The CDR3 bases are TGTGCCAGCAGCCCCATTGGAGCGGGGGGCCCCGATACGCAGTATTTT. Amino acids: CASSPIGAGGPDTQYF. Drawing the rest from reference TRBV7-2 and TRBJ2-3, the complete variable domain is GAGVSQSPSNKVTEKGKDVELRCDPISGHTALYWYRQSLGQGLEFLIYFQGNSAPDKSGLPSDRFSAERTGGSVSTLTIQRTQQEDSAVYLCASSPIGAGGPDTQYFGPGTRLTVL.

This chain connects TRBV29-1 to TRBJ2-2; unclear D gene. Germline CDR1 and CDR2: SQVTM and ANQGSEA. V gave up 5 bases and J gave up 4 bases, with 8 bases separating them. This CDR3 comprises 12 residues. The CDR3 loop reads CSVMTGTGELFF. In DNA, the CDR3 is TGCAGCGTTATGACTGGCACCGGGGAGCTGTTTTTT.

The J gene is TRBJ2-7, the V gene TRBV12-5, with 7 bases matching TRBD1. V shed 3 bases, J shed 3 bases, and the junction held 11 bases outside the gene matches. The CDR3 runs 16 residues. Germline loops: CDR1 LGHNT, CDR2 FRNRAP. CDR3: CASGFQTGYLNYEQYF. The CDR3 bases are TGTGCTAGTGGTTTCCAGACAGGGTACTTGAACTACGAGCAGTACTTC.

The chain is built from TRBV9 and TRBJ2-3, with D possibly TRBD2 on 6 matching bases. Germline V lookup: CDR1 SGDLS, CDR2 YYNGEE. Between the trimmed V and J ends, which lost 0 bases and 0 bases, there was a span of 17 bases. This CDR3 has 18 residues. The CDR3 nucleotides are TGTGCCAGCAGCGTAGTTGCCGGCTTACGGGGGAGCACAGATACGCAGTATTTT. Translation: CASSVVAGLRGSTDTQYF.

The chain is built from TRBV4-1 and TRBJ2-3, with a tentative D call TRBD2 (6 bases). The ends were cut back, 1 base at V and 6 bases at J, with 17 bases in the middle. This CDR3 contains 16 residues. Germline V CDR1 and CDR2: MGHRA, YSYEKL. The CDR3 nucleotides are TGCGCCAGCAGCCAAGTGGGGGGACGCGCCGGGGATACGCAGTATTTT. It yields the protein CASSQVGGRAGDTQYF.

The V and J genes are TRBV3-1 (or the pseudogene TRBV3-2) and TRBJ2-1; 9 bases agree with TRBD2. Looked up from germline, CDR1 is LGHDT and CDR2 is YNNKEL (reference sequence). The CDR3 totals 14 residues. Trimming took 10 bases from V and 3 from J; bases not matched to a gene: 7. CDR3 nucleotides: TGTGCCACCTCACGACTAGCGGACTACAATGAGCAGTTCTTC. Residues: CATSRLADYNEQFF.

The chain combines TRBV7-2 with TRBJ2-5, with D possibly being TRBD2 (5 bases). The CDR3 length is 15 residues. CDR1 SGHTA and CDR2 FQGNSA come from the germline V gene. The V gene lost 3 bases and the J gene lost 4 bases, with 15 bases spanning the gap. The CDR3 sequence: CASSLVRGVLETQYF. CDR3 in DNA: TGTGCCAGCAGCTTGGTACGGGGAGTCCTAGAGACCCAGTACTTC.

The chain has TRBV2 and TRBJ1-2, with TRBD1 identical over 8 bases. This CDR3 region has 14 residues. Per the germline V gene, CDR1 is SNHLY and CDR2 is FYNNEI. J was trimmed by 6 bases and V by 11 bases; bases with no gene match: 14. The CDR3 DNA follows: TGTGCCGCAGGGGGCAGGGGGCGCGGGAATGGCTACACCTTC. Translating it yields CAAGGRGRGNGYTF.

The chain couples TRBV19 to TRBJ1-2, with no clear D. Germline-derived CDR1 and CDR2 are LNHDA and SQIVND (reference sequence). With 6 bases removed from V and 4 bases from J, the gap between germline ends came to 9 bases. The CDR3 runs 12 residues. The DNA of the CDR3 is TGTGCCAGTAGCAACAAGGCCTATGGCTACACCTTC. This codes for CASSNKAYGYTF. Supplemented by reference TRBV19 and TRBJ1-2, the full variable domain reads DGGITQSPKYLFRKEGQNVTLSCEQNLNHDAMYWYRQDPGQGLRLIYYSQIVNDFQKGDIAEGYSVSREKKESFPLTVTSAQKNPTAFYLCASSNKAYGYTFGSGTRLTVV.

The chain recombines TRBV5-4 with TRBJ2-1; TRBD2 agrees at 8 bases. The J segment lost 5 bases and the V segment lost 4 bases, leaving 11 bases of the junction unmatched. Germline V lookup: CDR1 SGHNT, CDR2 YYREEE (reference sequence). The CDR3 has 16 amino acids. In DNA, the CDR3 is TGTGCCAGCAGCCGACCGGCGGGAGGCACGAACAATGAGCAGTTCTTC. Amino acid sequence: CASSRPAGGTNNEQFF.

V usage is TRBV28 and J usage is TRBJ1-2, with 11 bases identical to TRBD1. With 6 bases clipped from V and 6 bases from J, the junction kept 6 bases outside the gene matches. This CDR3 is built from 14 residues. CDR1 and CDR2 from the germline V gene are MDHEN and SYDVKM. CDR3 protein: CASSTGQGVDGYTF. Here the CDR3 DNA reads TGTGCCAGCAGCACGGGACAGGGGGTAGATGGCTACACCTTC.

The chain recombines TRBV27 with TRBJ2-7, with 9 nucleotides matching TRBD1. The germline V gene encodes CDR1 MNHEY and CDR2 SMNVEV (reference sequence). This CDR3 region has 13 residues. Losses at the gene ends were 6 bases for V and 1 base for J; bases not matched to a gene: 1. CDR3 region: CASRGTGSYEQYF. The CDR3 nucleotides read TGTGCCAGCAGGGGGACAGGGTCCTACGAGCAGTACTTC.

The rearrangement uses TRBV5-5 and TRBJ1-4, with 10 bases aligning to TRBD1. With 3 bases clipped from V and 6 bases from J, the junction kept 11 bases outside the gene matches. The length of the CDR3 is 17 residues. CDR1 SGHKS and CDR2 YYEKEE come from the germline V gene (reference sequence). CDR3 bases: TGTGCCAGCAGCTCCTCCCGGGACAGGGGACGGGATGAAAAACTGTTTTTT. This translates into CASSSSRDRGRDEKLFF. The whole variable domain, remainder taken from reference TRBV5-5 and TRBJ1-4, is DAGVTQSPTHLIKTRGQQVTLRCSPISGHKSVSWYQQVLGQGPQFIFQYYEKEERGRGNFPDRFSARQFPNYSSELNVNALLLGDSALYLCASSSSRDRGRDEKLFFGSGTQLSVL.

The CDR3 loop is CASSKRPGGGRLSTDTQYF. CDR3 coding DNA: TGTGCCAGCAGCAAGCGCCCCGGCGGGGGGCGCCTTAGCACAGATACGCAGTATTTT. The rearrangement uses TRBV5-5 and TRBJ2-3, with TRBD2 identical over 8 bases. Germline assignment: CDR1 SGHKS and CDR2 YYEKEE (reference sequence). V lost 4 bases, J lost 0 bases, and 16 bases stayed unmatched. The CDR3 extends over 19 amino acids.

The V gene is TRBV28, the J gene TRBJ1-2; D might be TRBD1 (5 bases). Trimming left V 11 bases short and J 0 bases short, with 10 bases between. Looked up from germline, CDR1 is MDHEN and CDR2 is SYDVKM. This CDR3 has 12 amino acids. CDR3 sequence reads: CAWGTSNYGYTF. In nucleotides, the CDR3 is TGTGCCTGGGGCACCTCTAACTATGGCTACACCTTC.

This chain links TRBV14 with TRBJ2-5, with D possibly being TRBD1 (6 bases). V was trimmed by 4 bases and J by 1 base, leaving 13 bases between them. The CDR3 is made up of 15 amino acids. CDR1 and CDR2 (germline): SGHDN, FVKESK. CDR3 nucleotides: TGTGCCAGCAGCCTTCGACAGGCCCTCCAAGAGACCCAGTACTTC. Amino acid sequence: CASSLRQALQETQYF.

This rearrangement joins TRBV30 to TRBJ1-2, with D uncertain. This CDR3 contains 14 residues. From germline, CDR1 is GTSNPN and CDR2 SVGIG (reference sequence). V lost 2 bases and J 2 bases, leaving 12 bases between the germline ends. This chain's CDR3 is CAWSFPGPNYGYTF. The CDR3 DNA reads TGTGCCTGGAGTTTCCCGGGCCCAAACTATGGCTACACCTTC.

This chain links TRBV11-2 with TRBJ2-2; tentative D call: TRBD1 (7 bases). CDR1 SGHAT and CDR2 FQNNGV come from the germline V gene. The CDR3 totals 17 residues. V lost 5 bases and J lost 2, with 18 bases in between. CDR3 coding DNA: TGTGCCAGCAGCCAGGACGTCAGGGGGGACAACACCGGGGAGCTGTTTTTT. Its translation: CASSQDVRGDNTGELFF.

This clone has only one observation. The gene calls are TRBV6-4 and TRBJ2-3; TRBD2 aligns across 16 bases. V shed 6 bases, J shed 8 bases, and the junction held 5 bases outside the gene matches. This CDR3 is 15 amino acids long. CDR1 is MRHNA, CDR2 SNTAGT, per germline. CDR3 sequence reads: CASSGTSGGAATQYF. The CDR3 nucleotides read TGTGCCAGCAGCGGGACTAGCGGGGGGGCAGCTACGCAGTATTTT.

The chain recombines TRBV6-5 with TRBJ2-1, with 10 nucleotides matching TRBD2. Germline-derived CDR1 and CDR2 are MNHEY and SVGAGI. The CDR3 runs to 15 residues. The ends lost 7 bases at V and 8 bases at J; junction bases unmatched: 11. The CDR3 sequence is CASTPGTSVVDEQFF. The CDR3 DNA is TGTGCCAGCACCCCAGGGACTAGCGTAGTCGATGAGCAGTTCTTC.

The chain uses TRBV2 and TRBJ2-2; 12 nucleotides agree with TRBD2. CDR1 SNHLY and CDR2 FYNNEI come from the germline V gene. The CDR3 runs to 15 residues. V lost 3 bases, J lost 6 bases, and 2 bases stayed unmatched. CDR3 protein: CASSELAGGPGELFF. Written as DNA, the CDR3 is TGTGCCAGCAGTGAGCTAGCGGGGGGGCCCGGGGAGCTGTTTTTT.